The 20 T cell receptor beta chains below were found in one sample sequenced in a study of T cell repertoires in cytomegalovirus infection (dated by TCRdb to between 2019 and 2020). Read against the paper, the sample's treatment or condition label means: in vitro stimulation with specific CMV peptide epitopes to enrich CMV-specific T cells. The antigens of these receptors remain unknown. The listed sequencing device is Illumina HiSeq 1500. The public reads were quality trimmed at Q25 with fastp and then assembled into clones with MiXCR by TCRdb, keeping productive beta chains. Rows with a matching CDR3 protein are joined into one entry that keeps the most common DNA and genes. Within this sample are around 500,000 distinct CDR3 sequences, with under 55% of them counted one time only. About two fifths of the sample is in the top ten clones. This specimen consisted of cultured PBMCs, obtained from culture after CMV antigen stimulation. The receptors come from a human donor in good health (CMV status not recorded). Some clones in this sample may be carry-over from other donors' samples.

V is TRBV20-1 and J is TRBJ2-1; 15 nucleotides agree with TRBD2. This CDR3 comprises 19 residues. Germline assignment: CDR1 DFQATT and CDR2 SNEGSKA (reference sequence). V lost 6 bases and J lost 4; bases outside the gene matches: 16. The CDR3 coding sequence is TGCAGTGCCGATAGACCCGACCAGGGACTAGCGGGGGGTTACAATGAGCAGTTCTTC. This translates into CSADRPDQGLAGGYNEQFF.

Turning to this clonotype: A clone one base away is much larger, so this may be a read error. The chain employs TRBV7-2 and TRBJ2-5; D might be TRBD2 (5 bases). Germline V gene data show CDR1 as SGHTA and CDR2 as FQGNSA. The CDR3 has 11 amino acids. The CDR3 loop reads CASSNGETKYF. As DNA, the CDR3 is TGTGCCAGCAGTAATGGGGAGACCAAGTACTTC.

The V call is TRBV6-6, the J call TRBJ2-3; D ambiguous. This CDR3 has 15 residues. V was trimmed by 0 bases and J by 2 bases, leaving 9 bases between them. In germline, CDR1 is MNHNY, CDR2 SVGAGI (reference sequence). CDR3 DNA: TGTGCCAGCAGTTACTCGACACCCGACACAGATACGCAGTATTTT. It is translated as CASSYSTPDTDTQYF.

The rearrangement uses TRBV15 and TRBJ1-3; TRBD1 agrees at 10 bases. The CDR3 is 18 amino acids. With 2 bases clipped from V and 0 bases from J, the junction kept 7 bases outside the gene matches. Germline-derived CDR1 and CDR2 are LNHNV and YYDKDF (reference sequence). The CDR3 DNA follows: TGTGCCACCAGCAGATTACCGGGACAGGGGCACTCTGGAAACACCATATATTTT. This gives the protein CATSRLPGQGHSGNTIYF.

The chain carries TRBV9 and TRBJ2-1; 7 nucleotides line up with TRBD1. Germline CDR1 SGDLS, CDR2 YYNGEE. The CDR3 contains 15 residues. V gave up 1 base and J gave up 5 bases; unmatched junction bases: 6. The CDR3 nucleotides read TGTGCCAGCAGCGTACTAGGGGGCCCCCACAATGAGCAGTTCTTC. Its protein is CASSVLGGPHNEQFF.

This chain joins TRBV4-1 and TRBJ1-2; D gene unclear. The CDR3 length is 13 residues. Trimming removed 4 bases at V and 8 bases at J, with 14 bases between. Germline V gives CDR1 MGHRA, CDR2 YSYEKL. CDR3 in DNA: TGCGCCAGCAGCCGTCCGGACCGTCAAGGCTACACCTTC. It specifies CASSRPDRQGYTF.

In this sample, this clonotype turned up a few times. The chain couples TRBV19 to TRBJ2-2, with D perhaps TRBD1 (6 bases). Trimming stripped 5 bases from V and 7 bases from J, with 14 bases between. This CDR3 has 14 amino acids. In germline, CDR1 is LNHDA, CDR2 SQIVND (reference sequence). The CDR3 nucleotides are TGTGCCAGTAGTTCGCAGGGGTACCACGGGGAGCTGTTTTTT. This sequence encodes CASSSQGYHGELFF. The variable domain in full, with the rest retrieved from reference TRBV19 and TRBJ2-2, is DGGITQSPKYLFRKEGQNVTLSCEQNLNHDAMYWYRQDPGQGLRLIYYSQIVNDFQKGDIAEGYSVSREKKESFPLTVTSAQKNPTAFYLCASSSQGYHGELFFGEGSRLTVL.

J is TRBJ2-1 and V is TRBV12-3 or TRBV12-4, with 8 bases identical to TRBD2. V was clipped by 5 bases and J by 1 base; unmatched bases: 4. There are 15 residues in the CDR3. Here the CDR3 reads CASSGSGESYNEQFF. CDR3 in DNA: TGTGCCAGCAGTGGTAGCGGGGAGTCCTACAATGAGCAGTTCTTC.

The chain couples TRBV20-1 to TRBJ2-7; TRBD2 is a possible D gene (6 bases). This CDR3 is 16 amino acids long. With 3 bases removed from V and 1 base from J, the gap between germline ends came to 19 bases. Germline CDR1 DFQATT, CDR2 SNEGSKA (reference sequence). The CDR3 DNA follows: TGCAGTGCTAGCGGGGCCCCTTCCGGGAGTTCCTACGAGCAGTACTTC. Amino acids: CSASGAPSGSSYEQYF.

The V gene is TRBV6-1, the J gene TRBJ2-3; D gene ambiguous. The germline V gene has CDR1 MNHNS and CDR2 SASEGT. The CDR3 contains 11 residues. Between the trimmed V and J ends, which lost 7 bases and 5 bases, there was a span of 7 bases. The CDR3 here is CASKPGDTQYF. The CDR3 region has the DNA TGTGCCAGCAAGCCTGGAGATACGCAGTATTTT.

This chain uses TRBV5-6 with TRBJ2-1, with D possibly TRBD1 on 6 matching bases. The germline V and J ends were trimmed by 1 base and 5 bases, with 7 bases remaining between them. The CDR3 is made up of 13 amino acids. CDR1 and CDR2 (germline): SGHDT, YYEEEE. The CDR3 region is CASSLWTDNEQFF. The CDR3 DNA follows: TGTGCCAGCAGCTTGTGGACAGACAATGAGCAGTTCTTC.

This chain links TRBV7-2 with TRBJ1-5; D gene ambiguous. This CDR3 has 15 amino acids. Germline V gene lookup returns CDR1 SGHTA and CDR2 FQGNSA. Trimming took off 5 bases at V and 1 base at J, with 12 bases between the two ends. The CDR3 region is CASSPGVASNQPQHF. In DNA form, the CDR3 reads TGTGCCAGCAGCCCTGGAGTTGCGAGCAATCAGCCCCAGCATTTT.

This clonotype was detected only a few times. The genes are TRBV7-8 and TRBJ2-1; D ambiguous. The V and J ends lost 3 bases and 13 bases respectively, with 10 bases between them. The CDR3 sequence is 11 residues long. The germline gives CDR1 SGHVS, CDR2 FQNEAQ. The CDR3 nucleotides read TGTGCCAGCAGCTTCCTCGGACGCCAGTTCTTC. This sequence encodes CASSFLGRQFF.

The chain links TRBV27 to TRBJ1-4; weak D call: TRBD1 (5 bases). The CDR3 runs 13 residues. V was pared by 7 bases and J by 8 bases, with 14 bases between. Germline V gene data show CDR1 as MNHEY and CDR2 as SMNVEV (reference sequence). CDR3 nucleotide sequence: TGTGCCAGCACCAGGGCCCAAGGGGAAAAACTGTTTTTT. Translation: CASTRAQGEKLFF.

This clonotype has a count of ten or more. J is TRBJ1-1 and V is TRBV7-2; TRBD1 matches 7 bases. This CDR3 has 13 residues. The J segment lost 4 bases and the V segment lost 1 base, leaving 0 bases of the junction unmatched. Germline V lookup: CDR1 SGHTA, CDR2 FQGNSA. Here the CDR3 reads CASSLGQGTEAFF. The CDR3, as DNA: TGTGCCAGCAGCTTAGGACAGGGCACTGAAGCTTTCTTT.

V usage is TRBV10-3 and J usage is TRBJ2-4, with TRBD2 matching 8 bases. Germline-derived CDR1 and CDR2 are ENHRY and SYGVKD. V lost 2 bases and J lost 0; bases outside the gene matches: 6. The CDR3 totals 17 residues. In DNA, the CDR3 is TGTGCCATCAGTGAGGAAAATCTAGCGGGAGCCAAAAACATTCAGTACTTC. Protein product: CAISEENLAGAKNIQYF.

The chain employs TRBV6-5 and TRBJ2-7; 8 nucleotides match TRBD2. This CDR3 has 16 amino acids. Trimming at V came to 6 bases and at J to 6 bases, leaving 16 bases not matched to a gene. The germline gives CDR1 MNHEY, CDR2 SVGAGI. CDR3 DNA: TGTGCCAGCAGCCTATTCCGGGGGGGCCGGTTCGTCGAGCAGTACTTC. Amino acid sequence: CASSLFRGGRFVEQYF.

This clonotype has more than one count but fewer than ten. The chain has TRBV7-7 and TRBJ2-7, with D maybe TRBD1 (6 bases). The germline V gene encodes CDR1 SSHAT and CDR2 FNYEAQ (reference sequence). Trimming shortened V by 1 base and J by 7 bases, and 20 bases separated the two germline ends. CDR3 length equals 16 residues. CDR3 nucleotide sequence: TGTGCCAGCAGCTTAGTACGATTGGTCCAGGGGTGGGAGCAGTACTTC. This gives the protein CASSLVRLVQGWEQYF.

The J gene is TRBJ1-6, the V gene TRBV6-6; no clear D gene. V was pared by 7 bases and J by 8 bases, with 12 bases between. Germline V gene data show CDR1 as MNHNY and CDR2 as SVGAGI (reference sequence). The CDR3 consists of 13 residues. CDR3 bases: TGTGCCAGCACCGGCAGGCGGCATTCACCCCTCCACTTT. Protein product: CASTGRRHSPLHF.

The V call is TRBV6-6, the J call TRBJ1-3; TRBD1 is a possible D gene (5 bases). Per the germline V gene, CDR1 is MNHNY and CDR2 is SVGAGI (reference sequence). The CDR3 spans 13 residues. V was cut by 10 bases and J by 4 bases, with 14 bases left in between. DNA for the CDR3: TGTGCCATCCAGCGGGGGATCGGAAACACCATATATTTT. This sequence encodes CAIQRGIGNTIYF.